The 26 T cell receptor beta chains given below trace back to one sample, sequenced in a study of T cells in Graves' hyperthyroidism and ophthalmopathy. RNA transcripts provided the source from which TCR beta CDR3 regions were amplified. First-round RT-PCR with HTBI primers amplified the TCR CDR3 region. In TCRdb, the multiplex PCR reads were re-called with MiXCR into one record per CDR3 protein. The sample consists of about 290,000 distinct CDR3 sequences, nearly 15% of them appearing once. The sequenced sample consisted of blood. These receptors all stem from a woman aged 45-65 years with Graves' hyperthyroidism that later progressed to Graves' ophthalmopathy.

Notes on this clonotype: A read error is possible here, since a much larger clone lies one base away. The V call is TRBV7-2, the J call TRBJ2-1; tentatively, D is TRBD2 (7 bases). The germline V gene has CDR1 SGHTA and CDR2 FQGNSA. V was clipped by 1 base and J by 6 bases, with 19 bases between them. CDR3 size: 17 residues. Here the CDR3 DNA reads TGTGCCAGCAGCTTAGAGGGGGGGGGGGGCTTGGGCAATGAGCAGTTCTTC. Translation: CASSLEGGGGLGNEQFF.

As to this clonotype: A read error may be the cause here, since a much bigger clone is one base away. The chain is built from TRBV30 and TRBJ2-5; D unresolved. Per germline, CDR1 GTSNPN and CDR2 SVGIG (reference sequence). V was cut by 0 bases and J by 5 bases, with 19 bases left in between. The CDR3 runs 16 residues. CDR3 residues: CAWSVKDNRHGETQYF. CDR3 in DNA: TGTGCCTGGAGTGTAAAAGACAACCGCCACGGGGAGACCCAGTACTTC.

Ten or more counts support this clonotype. The gene calls are TRBV7-9 and TRBJ1-1, with a weak D call TRBD1 (5 bases). The ends were cut back, 5 bases at V and 3 bases at J, with 13 bases in the middle. Germline values: CDR1 SEHNR, CDR2 FQNEAQ (reference sequence). The CDR3 has 14 amino acids. The CDR3 coding sequence is TGTGCCAGCAGCCCAGTCAGGGCCTACACTGAAGCTTTCTTT. The encoded protein is CASSPVRAYTEAFF.

There are many counts of this clonotype. This chain uses TRBV6-1 with TRBJ2-1, with TRBD2 matching 8 bases. This CDR3 contains 15 residues. Trimming took 5 bases from V and 5 from J; bases not matched to a gene: 8. From germline, CDR1 is MNHNS and CDR2 SASEGT. The DNA of the CDR3 is TGTGCCAGCAGTCAGATAGCGGGAAGGGACAATGAGCAGTTCTTC. Residues: CASSQIAGRDNEQFF.

This clonotype has more than one count but fewer than ten. This chain uses TRBV6-1 with TRBJ2-3; tentative D call: TRBD2 (6 bases). The ends were cut back, 6 bases at V and 2 bases at J, with 18 bases in the middle. In germline, CDR1 is MNHNS, CDR2 SASEGT. CDR3 length: 16 amino acids. The CDR3 sequence: CASRPRGLSTTDTQYF. The CDR3 DNA is TGTGCCAGCAGACCCCGGGGACTTTCCACCACAGATACGCAGTATTTT.

V is TRBV7-2 and J is TRBJ1-3; D is ambiguous. CDR3 length: 15 residues. The V end was cut by 5 bases, the J end by 0 bases, with 11 bases between. Per the germline V gene, CDR1 is SGHTA and CDR2 is FQGNSA. CDR3 loop: CASSARVGSGNTIYF. Written as DNA, the CDR3 is TGTGCCAGCAGCGCGAGGGTTGGCTCTGGAAACACCATATATTTT. Full variable domain (missing parts from reference TRBV7-2 and TRBJ1-3): GAGVSQSPSNKVTEKGKDVELRCDPISGHTALYWYRQSLGQGLEFLIYFQGNSAPDKSGLPSDRFSAERTGGSVSTLTIQRTQQEDSAVYLCASSARVGSGNTIYFGEGSWLTVV.

The gene calls are TRBV5-1 and TRBJ2-5, with TRBD2 matching 12 bases. V was clipped by 4 bases and J by 5 bases; unmatched bases: 6. The CDR3 sequence is 15 residues long. CDR1 is SGHRS, CDR2 YFSETQ, per germline. CDR3 sequence reads: CASSQTSGSGETQYF. CDR3 DNA sequence: TGCGCCAGCAGCCAGACTAGCGGGAGCGGGGAGACCCAGTACTTC.

There are many counts of this clonotype. The V and J genes are TRBV12-3 or TRBV12-4 and TRBJ1-5, with TRBD1 as a possible D gene (5 bases). The V and J ends lost 0 bases and 7 bases respectively, with 10 bases between them. CDR3 length: 14 amino acids. CDR3 region: CASSLALRGQPQHF. DNA for the CDR3: TGTGCCAGCAGTTTAGCGTTAAGGGGACAGCCCCAGCATTTT.

The chain recombines TRBV6-1 with TRBJ1-4, with TRBD1 as a possible D gene (5 bases). Germline-derived CDR1 and CDR2 are MNHNS and SASEGT. The germline V and J ends were trimmed by 7 bases and 3 bases, with 12 bases remaining between them. This CDR3 contains 14 residues. The CDR3 sequence: CASTRRGANEKLFF. Here the CDR3 DNA reads TGTGCCAGCACCAGGCGGGGGGCTAATGAAAAACTGTTTTTT.

Many counts were recorded for this clonotype. This chain uses TRBV20-1 with TRBJ2-5; TRBD2 matches 11 bases. Trimming cost V 6 bases and J 4 bases; bases outside gene matches: 7. In germline, CDR1 is DFQATT, CDR2 SNEGSKA (reference sequence). The CDR3 has 14 residues. The CDR3 nucleotides read TGCAGTGCACTCTTAGCGGGAGGGCGAGAGACCCAGTACTTC. It encodes CSALLAGGRETQYF.

In this sample, this clonotype turned up many times. The CDR3: CASSDRGQRETQYF. In nucleotides, the CDR3 is TGTGCCAGCAGTGACAGGGGGCAGCGAGAGACCCAGTACTTC. V and J are TRBV27 and TRBJ2-5; 10 bases line up with TRBD1. Germline V gene lookup returns CDR1 MNHEY and CDR2 SMNVEV (reference sequence). V shed 5 bases, J shed 4 bases, and the junction held 4 bases outside the gene matches. The CDR3 has 14 residues.

In its sample, this clonotype was seen many times. The chain links TRBV20-1 to TRBJ1-2; 7 bases are a match to TRBD1. The length of the CDR3 is 13 residues. CDR1 and CDR2 (germline): DFQATT, SNEGSKA (reference sequence). V shed 6 bases and J 6 bases; nucleotides not matched to a gene: 10. The CDR3 loop reads CSAATGNYHGYTF. The CDR3 bases are TGCAGTGCCGCGACAGGGAATTATCATGGCTACACCTTC.

This clonotype was recorded at least ten times. The chain joins TRBV4-2 to TRBJ1-4, with 8 bases that match TRBD1. The CDR3 is made up of 16 amino acids. With 0 bases clipped from V and 1 base from J, the junction kept 1 base outside the gene matches. From germline, CDR1 is LGHNA and CDR2 YNFKEQ. The CDR3 region has the DNA TGTGCCAGCAGCCAAGACGACAGGGGAACTAATGAAAAACTGTTTTTT. It specifies CASSQDDRGTNEKLFF.

This clonotype has at least ten counts. The chain uses TRBV14 and TRBJ2-7; possible D gene TRBD2, 5 bases. The germline gives CDR1 SGHDN, CDR2 FVKESK. The ends were cut back, 4 bases at V and 0 bases at J, with 7 bases in the middle. The length of the CDR3 is 13 residues. The CDR3 region has the DNA TGTGCCAGCAGCCCCGGGAACTCCTACGAGCAGTACTTC. It translates to CASSPGNSYEQYF.

This clonotype has only a few counts. This chain uses TRBV5-6 with TRBJ2-5, with D unclear. CDR3 size: 15 residues. Germline assignment: CDR1 SGHDT and CDR2 YYEEEE. V dropped 4 bases and J dropped 1 base, with 14 bases sitting between them. Here the CDR3 DNA reads TGTGCCAGCAGCCTGTCGACGCTACCCCAAGAGACCCAGTACTTC. It translates to CASSLSTLPQETQYF.

This clonotype was detected ten times or more. The V gene is TRBV11-2, the J gene TRBJ2-4; D tentatively fits TRBD1 or TRBD2 (6 bases each). The CDR3 runs 16 residues. The V and J ends lost 3 bases and 0 bases respectively, with 12 bases between them. CDR1 is SGHAT and CDR2 is FQNNGV in the germline V gene. The CDR3 nucleotides read TGTGCCAGCAGCTTTGGAGGGGGAAGAGCCAAAAACATTCAGTACTTC. Its protein is CASSFGGGRAKNIQYF.

This clonotype appeared many times. The chain uses TRBV5-1 and TRBJ2-5, with TRBD2 identical over 7 bases. The germline V gene encodes CDR1 SGHRS and CDR2 YFSETQ. The CDR3 totals 16 residues. Trimming removed 5 bases from V and 5 bases from J; junction bases left unmatched: 15. CDR3 region: CASRPGDYSTGETQYF. CDR3 sequence (DNA): TGCGCCAGCAGACCGGGGGACTACTCGACTGGGGAGACCCAGTACTTC.

This clonotype was recorded a few times. The V call is TRBV10-3, the J call TRBJ2-2; no reliable D call. The CDR3 runs 13 residues. CDR1 ENHRY and CDR2 SYGVKD come from the germline V gene. With 11 bases removed from V and 1 base from J, the gap between germline ends came to 11 bases. The CDR3 DNA sequence: TGTGCCTCCCACGGCGGGAACACCGGGGAGCTGTTTTTT. Translating gives CASHGGNTGELFF.

This clonotype was observed at least ten times. V usage is TRBV20-1 and J usage is TRBJ1-1; D ambiguous. Germline loops: CDR1 DFQATT, CDR2 SNEGSKA (reference sequence). This CDR3 comprises 12 residues. V was shortened by 4 bases and J by 3 bases, with 9 bases between the two germline ends. The CDR3 nucleotides are TGCAGTGCTACCCCAGTATACACTGAAGCTTTCTTT. This codes for CSATPVYTEAFF.

In this sample, this clonotype turned up many times. The chain couples TRBV2 to TRBJ2-5; no definite D call. The CDR3 sequence is 12 residues long. In germline, CDR1 is SNHLY, CDR2 FYNNEI. V was clipped by 7 bases and J by 5 bases, with 11 bases between them. The CDR3 DNA reads as TGTGCCAGCAAAAGTGATGCGGAGACCCAGTACTTC. This gives the protein CASKSDAETQYF.

This clonotype was detected ten times or more. V is TRBV30 and J is TRBJ2-1; no firm D call. The CDR3 runs to 12 residues. V was shortened by 0 bases and J by 9 bases, with 9 bases between the two germline ends. Germline V lookup: CDR1 GTSNPN, CDR2 SVGIG (reference sequence). This chain's CDR3 is CAWSVLAGEQFF. Written as DNA, the CDR3 is TGTGCCTGGAGTGTACTCGCAGGTGAGCAGTTCTTC.

Ten or more counts support this clonotype. The rearrangement uses TRBV7-2 and TRBJ1-6, with TRBD1 matching 7 bases. From germline, CDR1 is SGHTA and CDR2 FQGNSA. J lost 6 bases, V lost 5 bases, and 7 bases had no gene match. The CDR3 consists of 15 residues. The chain's CDR3 is CASSPPGQFNSPLHF. DNA for the CDR3: TGTGCCAGCAGCCCTCCGGGACAGTTTAATTCACCCCTCCACTTT.

This clonotype was observed many times. This sequence joins TRBV18 and TRBJ2-7, with D uncertain. V dropped 3 bases and J dropped 3 bases, with 9 bases sitting between them. The germline CDR1 and CDR2 sequences are KGHSH and LQKENI. The CDR3 is 13 amino acids. CDR3 bases: TGTGCCAGCTCACCCTTTCCGAACTACGAGCAGTACTTC. This sequence encodes CASSPFPNYEQYF.

This chain links TRBV9 with TRBJ2-1, with 7 positions matching TRBD1. The CDR3 spans 14 residues. V trimming: 5 bases; J trimming: 4 bases; junction bases outside the gene matches: 6. Germline-derived CDR1 and CDR2 are SGDLS and YYNGEE. CDR3 bases: TGTGCCAGCAGTCCCGGGACAGCTTACAATGAGCAGTTCTTC. Protein sequence: CASSPGTAYNEQFF.

Turning to this clonotype: This clone may be a read error of a much larger clone one base away. This chain uses TRBV24-1 with TRBJ2-1; weak D call: TRBD1 (5 bases). V was pared by 4 bases and J by 5 bases, with 17 bases between. The length of the CDR3 is 16 residues. CDR1 is KGHDR and CDR2 is SFDVKD in the germline V gene. CDR3 residues: CATSDQTVHRNNEQFF. Here the CDR3 DNA reads TGTGCCACCAGTGACCAGACAGTGCATCGGAACAATGAGCAGTTCTTC.

The gene calls are TRBV29-1 and TRBJ1-4, with D possibly matching TRBD1 (5 bases). The CDR3 is made up of 12 amino acids. Trimming removed 1 base at V and 5 bases at J, with 5 bases between. Germline V gene data show CDR1 as SQVTM and CDR2 as ANQGSEA. The CDR3 DNA sequence: TGCAGCGTTGAAGGACAGAATGAAAAACTGTTTTTT. This gives the protein CSVEGQNEKLFF.